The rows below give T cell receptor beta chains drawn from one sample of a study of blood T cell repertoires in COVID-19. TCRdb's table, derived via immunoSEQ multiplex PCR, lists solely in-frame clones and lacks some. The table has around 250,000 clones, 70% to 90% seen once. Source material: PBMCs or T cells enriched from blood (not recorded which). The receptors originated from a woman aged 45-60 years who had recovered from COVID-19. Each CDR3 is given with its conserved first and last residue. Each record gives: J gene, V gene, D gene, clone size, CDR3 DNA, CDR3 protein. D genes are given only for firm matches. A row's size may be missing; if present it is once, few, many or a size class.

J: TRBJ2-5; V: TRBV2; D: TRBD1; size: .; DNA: TGTGCCAGCTCCCGACAGGGCGGAGAGACCCAGTACTTC; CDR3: CASSRQGGETQYF
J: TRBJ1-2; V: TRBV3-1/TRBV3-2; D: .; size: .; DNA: TGTGCCAGCAGCACCACCGGGATCACTTATGGCTACACCTTC; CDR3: CASSTTGITYGYTF
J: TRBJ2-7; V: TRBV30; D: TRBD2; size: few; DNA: TGTGCCTGGAGGATAGCGGGAGAGCAGTACTTC; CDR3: CAWRIAGEQYF
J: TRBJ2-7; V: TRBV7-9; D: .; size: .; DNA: TGTGCCAGCAGCTTAGAGAGGCAGGGTATCTACGAGCAGTACTTC; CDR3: CASSLERQGIYEQYF
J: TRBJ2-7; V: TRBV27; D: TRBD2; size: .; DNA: TGTGCCAGCAGTCCCCCGACTAGCGGGGTCGTCCGGCAGTACTTC; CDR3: CASSPPTSGVVRQYF
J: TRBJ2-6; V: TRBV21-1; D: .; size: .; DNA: TGTGCCAGCAGCAAGGGTTCGGGACAGGGAAGCTCTGGGGCCAACGTCCTGACTTTC; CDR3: CASSKGSGQGSSGANVLTF
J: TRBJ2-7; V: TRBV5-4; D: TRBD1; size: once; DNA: TGTGCCAGCAGCTCTGGACAGGTTAAAGAGGGACAGTACTTC; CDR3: CASSSGQVKEGQYF
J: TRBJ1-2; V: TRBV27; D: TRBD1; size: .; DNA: TGTGCCAGCAGTGCCAGGAGGGGGCTTGGCTACACCTTC; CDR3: CASSARRGLGYTF
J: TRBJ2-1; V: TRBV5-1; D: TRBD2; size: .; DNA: TGCGCCAGCAGCCCGGGACTAGCGCCTGACAATGAGCAGTTCTTC; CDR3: CASSPGLAPDNEQFF
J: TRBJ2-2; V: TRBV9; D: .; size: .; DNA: TGTGCCAGCAGCCCATCTCTAACCTACGGGGAGCTGTTTTTT; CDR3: CASSPSLTYGELFF
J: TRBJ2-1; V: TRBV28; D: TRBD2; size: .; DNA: TGTGCCAGCTTTATAGCGGGAGGGGGAGGGCAGTTCTTC; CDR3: CASFIAGGGGQFF
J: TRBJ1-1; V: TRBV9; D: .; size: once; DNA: TGTGCCAGCAGCGCGAGCCCCAACACTGAAGCTTTCTTT; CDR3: CASSASPNTEAFF
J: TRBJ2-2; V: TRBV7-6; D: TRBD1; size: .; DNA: TGTGCCAGCAGCATACCCCCAGGGGGCACCGGGGAGCTGTTTTTT; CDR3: CASSIPPGGTGELFF
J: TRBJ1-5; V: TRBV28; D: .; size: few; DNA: TGTGCCAGCAGTTTGTCAGGCCAGGGCTTTCAGCCCCAGCATTTT; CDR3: CASSLSGQGFQPQHF
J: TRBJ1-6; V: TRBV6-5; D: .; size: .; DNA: TGTGCCAGCTCGAGAGAGTGGAATTCACCCCTCCACTTT; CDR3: CASSREWNSPLHF
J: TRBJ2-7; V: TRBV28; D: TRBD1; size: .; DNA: TGTGCCAGCAGTTTCCCCGGACAGGCCGTAGTCTACGAGCAGTACTTC; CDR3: CASSFPGQAVVYEQYF
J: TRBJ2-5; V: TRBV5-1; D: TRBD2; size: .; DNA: TGCGCCAGCAGCCCGGGGAGGACTAGCGGGGAACAAGAGACCCAGTACTTC; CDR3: CASSPGRTSGEQETQYF
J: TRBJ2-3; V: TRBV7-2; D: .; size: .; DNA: TGTGCCAGCAGCTTAAAGGCGGTGAACACAGATACGCAGTATTTT; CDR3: CASSLKAVNTDTQYF
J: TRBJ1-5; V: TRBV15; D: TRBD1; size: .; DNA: TGTGCCACCAGCAGAGATCATCAGGGGGCCCAGCATTTT; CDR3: CATSRDHQGAQHF
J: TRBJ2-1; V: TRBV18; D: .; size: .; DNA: TGTGCCAGCTCACCCAACAGAAACAATGAGCAGTTCTTC; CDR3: CASSPNRNNEQFF
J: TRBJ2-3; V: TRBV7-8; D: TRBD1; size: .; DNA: TGTGCCAGCACAAAAATCCGGGACAGGGTTTCAGATACGCAGTATTTT; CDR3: CASTKIRDRVSDTQYF
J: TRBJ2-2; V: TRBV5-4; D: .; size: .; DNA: TGTGCCAGCAGCTTGGACACAGGGAGTACCGGGGAGCTGTTTTTT; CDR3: CASSLDTGSTGELFF
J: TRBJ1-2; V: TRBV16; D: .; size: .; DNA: TGTGCCAGCAGCCCGCCTAGTGGCCGGGACTATGGCTACACCTTC; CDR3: CASSPPSGRDYGYTF
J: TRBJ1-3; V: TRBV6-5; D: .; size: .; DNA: TGTGCCAGCAGTCCACGACAGCTCGGAAACACCATATATTTT; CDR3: CASSPRQLGNTIYF
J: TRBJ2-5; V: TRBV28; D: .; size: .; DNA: TGTGCCAGCAATTTGGGCCAAGGGGTCGGGACCCAGTACTTC; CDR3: CASNLGQGVGTQYF